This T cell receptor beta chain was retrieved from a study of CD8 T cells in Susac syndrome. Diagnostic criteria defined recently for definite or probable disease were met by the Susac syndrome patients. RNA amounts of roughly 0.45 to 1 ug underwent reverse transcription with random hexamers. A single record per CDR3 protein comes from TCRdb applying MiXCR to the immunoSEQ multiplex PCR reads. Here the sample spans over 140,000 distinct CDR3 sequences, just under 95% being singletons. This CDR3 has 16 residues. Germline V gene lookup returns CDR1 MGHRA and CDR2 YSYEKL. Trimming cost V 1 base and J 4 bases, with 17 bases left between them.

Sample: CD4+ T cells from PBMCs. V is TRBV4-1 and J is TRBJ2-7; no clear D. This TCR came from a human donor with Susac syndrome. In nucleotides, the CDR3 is TGCGCCAGCAGCCAAGGAGTGGGCGGTGGTAGGTACGAGCAGTACTTC. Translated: CASSQGVGGGRYEQYF.